Below are 25 T cell receptor beta chains sequenced from a single sample in a study of blood T cells in healthy people across ages. The authors ran a second PCR of roughly 6 to 12 cycles using a sample-barcoded 5' primer and a J-beta primer mix. TCRdb itself ran the 5' RACE reads through MiXCR, one entry per CDR3 protein. The sample lists 1.6 million or so distinct CDR3 sequences, roughly 32% occurring once. Specimen: blood. These receptors were taken from a woman aged 25 to 45 in good health.

The rearrangement links TRBV28 to TRBJ1-5; 8 nucleotides agree with TRBD1. Germline CDR1 reads MDHEN; CDR2 reads SYDVKM. Trimming removed 7 bases from V and 5 bases from J; junction bases left unmatched: 7. The CDR3 runs 14 residues. The CDR3 nucleotides read TGTGCCAGCATTGGACAGGGAGCCTATCAGCCCCAGCATTTT. It encodes CASIGQGAYQPQHF.

To note about this clonotype: A much larger clone differs from this one at a single base, so this may be a read error. The chain recombines TRBV7-9 with TRBJ2-5; D not certain. The CDR3 covers 14 residues. Germline loops: CDR1 SEHNR, CDR2 FQNEAQ (reference sequence). The CDR3 sequence is CAGSSLGPSVAQYF. CDR3 in DNA: TGTGCCGGCAGCTCACTCGGACCCTCAGTGGCCCAGTACTTC.

The chain has TRBV20-1 and TRBJ2-3, with 16 bases lining up with TRBD2. This CDR3 contains 21 residues. V was pared by 3 bases and J by 1 base, with 16 bases of the junction left unmatched. Germline loops: CDR1 DFQATT, CDR2 SNEGSKA (reference sequence). The chain's CDR3 is CSARGLGTSGGADRGTDTQYF. In nucleotides, the CDR3 is TGCAGTGCTAGGGGTTTAGGGACTAGCGGGGGGGCGGATCGGGGCACAGATACGCAGTATTTT.

The genes are TRBV9 and TRBJ2-1, with 12 bases aligning to TRBD1. The CDR3 runs 15 residues. J lost 5 bases, V lost 3 bases, and 3 bases had no gene match. Germline-derived CDR1 and CDR2 are SGDLS and YYNGEE. The DNA of the CDR3 is TGTGCCAGCAGCGCCCGGGACAGGGGGCACAATGAGCAGTTCTTC. It specifies CASSARDRGHNEQFF.

Comment on this clonotype: With a much larger clone just one base away, this may be a read error. This chain links TRBV10-3 with TRBJ1-2, with D perhaps TRBD1 (5 bases). Per germline, CDR1 ENHRY and CDR2 SYGVKD. V lost 2 bases to trimming and J lost 4 bases, with 8 bases between them. The CDR3 spans 13 residues. As DNA, the CDR3 is TGTGCCATCAGTGAGCCAGGGCGCTATGGCTACACCTTC. It yields the protein CAISEPGRYGYTF.

V gene TRBV3-1 combines with J gene TRBJ2-5, with 15 bases aligning to TRBD2. Germline-derived CDR1 and CDR2 are LGHDT and YNNKEL (reference sequence). V lost 5 bases to trimming and J lost 5 bases; unmatched junction nucleotides: 6. The CDR3 has 16 amino acids. The CDR3 region is CASSKGLAGGEETQYF. Here the CDR3 DNA reads TGTGCCAGCAGCAAGGGACTAGCGGGAGGAGAGGAGACCCAGTACTTC.

This rearrangement joins TRBV2 to TRBJ2-4; maybe TRBD2 (5 bases). Matching the DNA end better, TRBJ2-7 makes the J call doubtful. CDR3 size: 13 residues. The germline CDR1 and CDR2 sequences are SNHLY and FYNNEI. The CDR3 bases are TGTGCCAGCACTCTACTAGTCATCTACGAGCAGTACTTC. The encoded protein is CASTLLVIYEQYF.

This chain links TRBV11-2 with TRBJ1-2; D is perhaps TRBD1 (6 bases). The CDR3 is made up of 14 amino acids. V gave up 5 bases and J gave up 4 bases, with 14 bases separating them. CDR1 is SGHAT, CDR2 FQNNGV, per germline. The CDR3 reads CASSPTQGFYGYTF. In DNA, the CDR3 is TGTGCCAGCAGCCCGACTCAGGGGTTCTATGGCTACACCTTC.

This chain connects TRBV14 to TRBJ2-1; a weak D match, TRBD1 (6 bases). The CDR3 runs to 15 residues. The germline CDR1 and CDR2 sequences are SGHDN and FVKESK. V was trimmed by 6 bases and J by 0 bases, leaving 12 bases between them. In DNA form, the CDR3 reads TGTGCCAGCAGTACAGGGTCGGCCTCCTACAATGAGCAGTTCTTC. Protein: CASSTGSASYNEQFF. Looking up the rest from reference TRBV14 and TRBJ2-1 gives the full variable domain: EAGVTQFPSHSVIEKGQTVTLRCDPISGHDNLYWYRRVMGKEIKFLLHFVKESKQDESGMPNNRFLAERTGGTYSTLKVQPAELEDSGVYFCASSTGSASYNEQFFGPGTRLTVL.

The chain couples TRBV5-1 to TRBJ2-7; 9 bases agree with TRBD2. The CDR3 contains 15 residues. Per the germline V gene, CDR1 is SGHRS and CDR2 is YFSETQ. The V and J ends lost 3 bases and 1 base, in that order; junction bases with no gene match: 5. The CDR3 DNA reads TGCGCCAGCAGCTCAAGGACTAGCGATTCCTACGAGCAGTACTTC. As protein: CASSSRTSDSYEQYF. Together with reference TRBV5-1 and TRBJ2-7, the CDR3 gives the full variable domain: KAGVTQTPRYLIKTRGQQVTLSCSPISGHRSVSWYQQTPGQGLQFLFEYFSETQRNKGNFPGRFSGRQFSNSRSEMNVSTLELGDSALYLCASSSRTSDSYEQYFGPGTRLTVT.

This clonotype has more than one count but fewer than ten. The genes are TRBV7-9 and TRBJ2-1, with D perhaps matching TRBD2 (6 bases). The CDR3 has 16 amino acids. V lost 6 bases and J lost 8, with 23 bases in between. Germline CDR1 and CDR2: SEHNR and FQNEAQ (reference sequence). CDR3 region: CASSPSPGLALHEQFF. In nucleotides, the CDR3 is TGTGCCAGCAGTCCTTCCCCGGGACTGGCTCTGCATGAGCAGTTCTTC.

The chain couples TRBV2 to TRBJ1-2, with 8 bases identical to TRBD1. CDR3 size: 15 residues. V lost 6 bases to trimming and J lost 8 bases; unmatched junction nucleotides: 14. In germline, CDR1 is SNHLY, CDR2 FYNNEI. This chain's CDR3 is CASSGQGGMSRGYTF. CDR3 DNA: TGTGCCAGCAGCGGACAGGGCGGCATGTCGCGCGGCTACACCTTC.

In regard to this clonotype: The junction and the germline gene differ at one end; a read error may be behind it. V usage is TRBV9 and J usage is TRBJ2-3; 9 bases fit TRBD1. The CDR3 is 17 amino acids. Germline loops: CDR1 SGDLS, CDR2 YYNGEE. In DNA form, the CDR3 reads TGTGTCAGCAGCGTAGAGGGGGGACAGGGTAGCGCAGATACGCAGTATTTT. Its protein product is CVSSVEGGQGSADTQYF. Full variable domain (remainder filled in from reference TRBV9 and TRBJ2-3): DSGVTQTPKHLITATGQRVTLRCSPRSGDLSVYWYQQSLDQGLQFLIQYYNGEERAKGNILERFSAQQFPDLHSELNLSSLELGDSALYFCVSSVEGGQGSADTQYFGPGTRLTVL.

This rearrangement joins TRBV7-9 to TRBJ2-7; D is tentatively TRBD1 or TRBD2 (6 bases each). Trimming removed 5 bases at V and 0 bases at J, with 17 bases between. From germline, CDR1 is SEHNR and CDR2 FQNEAQ (reference sequence). The CDR3 sequence is 16 residues long. The CDR3 nucleotides are TGTGCCAGCAGCGGAGGGGGATCTCGAATCTCCTACGAGCAGTACTTC. It is translated as CASSGGGSRISYEQYF.

V and J are TRBV9 and TRBJ2-7, with D maybe TRBD2 (6 bases). The germline gives CDR1 SGDLS, CDR2 YYNGEE. The V end lost 2 bases, the J end lost 1 base, and 13 bases lay between the germline ends. This CDR3 is 15 amino acids long. The CDR3: CASSVSTGVSYEQYF. CDR3 DNA: TGTGCCAGCAGCGTCTCGACGGGGGTTTCCTACGAGCAGTACTTC.

The chain is built from TRBV3-1 and TRBJ2-4; 8 bases match TRBD1. Trimming removed 6 bases from V and 0 bases from J; junction bases left unmatched: 7. The CDR3 runs 16 residues. CDR1 LGHDT and CDR2 YNNKEL come from the germline V gene (reference sequence). Here the CDR3 reads CASSTGGLLAKNIQYF. CDR3 nucleotide sequence: TGTGCCAGCAGTACAGGGGGGCTTCTAGCCAAAAACATTCAGTACTTC.

This clonotype was seen more than once but under ten times. V and J are TRBV20-1 and TRBJ2-5; D gene ambiguous. V gave up 6 bases and J gave up 2 bases, with 16 bases separating them. Germline CDR1 reads DFQATT; CDR2 reads SNEGSKA (reference sequence). The CDR3 is 14 amino acids. CDR3 sequence (DNA): TGCAGTGCAATCGGGCTGTTCAAGCAAGAGACCCAGTACTTC. It is translated as CSAIGLFKQETQYF.

V and J are TRBV6-2 or TRBV6-3 and TRBJ1-3, with D uncertain. V was pared by 6 bases and J by 0 bases, with 12 bases between. CDR3 length equals 15 residues. Germline V gene lookup returns CDR1 MNHEY and CDR2 SVGEGT. The CDR3 region is CASSSQLRSGNTIYF. CDR3 sequence (DNA): TGTGCCAGCAGCTCACAGCTACGCTCTGGAAACACCATATATTTT.

The chain joins TRBV6-1 to TRBJ1-2; TRBD1 agrees at 9 bases. The J segment lost 6 bases and the V segment lost 1 base, leaving 3 bases of the junction unmatched. The CDR3 covers 14 residues. CDR1 is MNHNS and CDR2 is SASEGT in the germline V gene. CDR3 in DNA: TGTGCCAGCAGTGAAGACAGGGGGCTGGATGGCTACACCTTC. Protein sequence: CASSEDRGLDGYTF.

V is TRBV24-1 and J is TRBJ2-7, with D uncertain. The CDR3 is 16 amino acids. V dropped 3 bases and J dropped 0 bases, with 14 bases sitting between them. Germline CDR1 KGHDR, CDR2 SFDVKD. In nucleotides, the CDR3 is TGTGCCACCAGTGATCGTCGGCAGAGGATCTCCTACGAGCAGTACTTC. Translated: CATSDRRQRISYEQYF.

This clonotype was found many times. The chain joins TRBV29-1 to TRBJ1-2; D gene uncertain. Trimming pared 7 bases from V and 0 bases from J, leaving 12 bases between. CDR1 is SQVTM, CDR2 ANQGSEA, per germline. The CDR3 loop spans 13 amino acids. Written as DNA, the CDR3 is TGCAGCGCCCTCGGGAGAGCTAACTATGGCTACACCTTC. It yields the protein CSALGRANYGYTF.

The V gene is TRBV12-3 or TRBV12-4, the J gene TRBJ2-5; D possibly corresponds to TRBD2 (5 bases). The CDR3 spans 12 residues. V was shortened by 8 bases and J by 5 bases, with 12 bases between the two germline ends. The CDR3 nucleotides are TGTGCCAGCGCACGGGGTGCGGAGACCCAGTACTTC. Protein: CASARGAETQYF.

This clonotype has more than one count but fewer than ten. The gene calls are TRBV9 and TRBJ2-3; the D gene is possibly TRBD2 (6 bases). This CDR3 contains 16 residues. V was trimmed by 0 bases and J by 4 bases, leaving 15 bases between them. Germline assignment: CDR1 SGDLS and CDR2 YYNGEE. CDR3 coding DNA: TGTGCCAGCAGCGTAGAGAACGGGAGCCCCCCAGATACGCAGTATTTT. Amino acids: CASSVENGSPPDTQYF. Variable domain in full (rest from reference TRBV9 and TRBJ2-3): DSGVTQTPKHLITATGQRVTLRCSPRSGDLSVYWYQQSLDQGLQFLIQYYNGEERAKGNILERFSAQQFPDLHSELNLSSLELGDSALYFCASSVENGSPPDTQYFGPGTRLTVL.

This clonotype was counted many times. The chain couples TRBV5-1 to TRBJ2-7; 7 nucleotides line up with TRBD2. V lost 3 bases, J lost 0 bases, and 3 bases stayed unmatched. The CDR3 length is 14 residues. Germline lookup yields CDR1 SGHRS and CDR2 YFSETQ. This CDR3 is CASSYGTNSYEQYF. The CDR3, as DNA: TGCGCCAGCAGCTACGGGACTAACTCCTACGAGCAGTACTTC. The full variable domain, rest sourced from reference TRBV5-1 and TRBJ2-7, is KAGVTQTPRYLIKTRGQQVTLSCSPISGHRSVSWYQQTPGQGLQFLFEYFSETQRNKGNFPGRFSGRQFSNSRSEMNVSTLELGDSALYLCASSYGTNSYEQYFGPGTRLTVT.

The chain links TRBV4-1 to TRBJ2-3, with 9 bases fitting TRBD2. The CDR3 is 16 amino acids. Trimming removed 0 bases from V and 4 bases from J; junction bases left unmatched: 5. CDR1 is MGHRA and CDR2 is YSYEKL in the germline V gene. CDR3 DNA sequence: TGCGCCAGCAGCCAAGATCTAGCGGGGTTTCCAGATACGCAGTATTTT. Its protein product is CASSQDLAGFPDTQYF.